This is a list of T cell receptor beta chains from one sample in a study of shared clonotypes between healthy human individuals. The data were produced by immunoSEQ multiplex PCR, yet TCRdb's version contains in-frame clones alone and is incomplete. The table records about 1 million clones, about 70% of them present only once. Sequenced material: memory CD4+ T cells sorted from blood. The receptors shown here come from a man between 18 and 35 years old in good health. Each CDR3 is given without its conserved first and last residue.

>TRBV5-1
ASSISGANTGELF
>TRBV5-6
ASSPLRTGANTGELF
>TRBV4-2
ASSQDGTGGSSPLH
>TRBV28
ASSLLGNQETQY
>TRBV10-1
ASSDSRNYGYT
>TRBV9
ASSVDLGGGYT
>TRBV9
ASSVDRVGEQY
>TRBV27
ASSLERFYEQY
>TRBV6-1
ASSEAPGGYGYT
>TRBV19
ASSIKENQPQH
>TRBV27
ASRRTSGAYEQY
>TRBV7-2
ASSLAGSGGARETQY